The 23 T cell receptor beta chains given below trace back to one sample, sequenced in a study of cytomegalovirus exposure and HLA in healthy donors (dated by TCRdb to about 2017). Receptor amplification or capture employed the immunoSEQ multiplex PCR assay. The multiplex PCR relied on a mix of 60 forward primers for TCR Vbeta segments and 13 reverse primers for TCR Jbeta segments. Sourced from immuneACCESS, this table was stored by TCRdb with only in-frame sequences that have V and J called. A share of the clones is absent; for the studies checked, an unresolved V gene accounts for under half, and the remainder has no known explanation. The sample profile shows fewer than 250,000 clones; around 80% of them were found once. The top ten clonotypes cover about 1% of the sample. The sequenced sample consisted of PBMCs. The receptors shown here come from a middle-aged woman in good health and CMV-seronegative.

V and J are TRBV27 and TRBJ1-1, with 9 nucleotides matching TRBD1. J lost 5 bases, V lost 1 base, and 11 bases had no gene match. The germline V gene has CDR1 MNHEY and CDR2 SMNVEV (reference sequence). The CDR3 has 17 residues. CDR3 nucleotides: TGTGCCAGCAGTTTATATAAGGACAGGGGTCTGAGAACTGAAGCTTTCTTT. This gives the protein CASSLYKDRGLRTEAFF.

In regard to this clone: Compared with germline, one end of the junction differs, possibly owing to a read error. The rearrangement joins TRBV7-9 to TRBJ2-3, with 7 bases that match TRBD1. The CDR3 runs 16 residues. Germline V gene lookup returns CDR1 SEHNR and CDR2 FQNEAQ (reference sequence). The CDR3 nucleotides are TGTTCCAGCAGCGAATGGGACAGAGCCTTCACAGATACGCAGTATTTT. Its translation: CSSSEWDRAFTDTQYF. Variable domain in full (rest from reference TRBV7-9 and TRBJ2-3): DTGVSQNPRHKITKRGQNVTFRCDPISEHNRLYWYRQTLGQGPEFLTYFQNEAQLEKSRLLSDRFSAERPKGSFSTLEIQRTEQGDSAMYLCSSSEWDRAFTDTQYFGPGTRLTVL.

This rearrangement joins TRBV7-2 to TRBJ2-5; 9 bases map to TRBD2. TRBJ2-7 explains the end of the DNA better; the J call may be wrong. Germline assignment: CDR1 SGHTA and CDR2 FQGNSA. This CDR3 spans 16 amino acids. CDR3 amino acids: CASSLRSGSFAYEQYF. DNA of the CDR3: TGTGCCAGCAGCTTGCGTAGCGGGAGTTTTGCTTACGAGCAGTACTTC.

The V and J genes are TRBV7-2 and TRBJ2-7; 9 bases map to TRBD2. V lost 5 bases to trimming and J lost 0 bases; unmatched junction nucleotides: 5. The CDR3 has 15 residues. Per the germline V gene, CDR1 is SGHTA and CDR2 is FQGNSA. CDR3 DNA: TGTGCCAGCAGCCCGCGGGGGGGGAACTCCTACGAGCAGTACTTC. Translated: CASSPRGGNSYEQYF.

The J gene is TRBJ2-7, the V gene TRBV10-1; 10 positions match TRBD2. CDR1 is WNHNN and CDR2 is SYGVQD in the germline V gene (reference sequence). The J segment lost 5 bases and the V segment lost 3 bases, leaving 13 bases of the junction unmatched. The CDR3 is 17 residues long. CDR3 sequence (DNA): TGCGCCAGCAGTGAATTCCCCTCTCTAGCGGGAGACGACGAGCAGTACGTC. Amino acid sequence: CASSEFPSLAGDDEQYV.

The sample holds one count of this clone. CDR3 DNA: TGTGCCAGCAGTTCAATGGGGGGAGGCGAGCAGTACGTC. Encoded protein: CASSSMGGGEQYV. The chain employs TRBV6-5 and TRBJ2-7, with D perhaps TRBD2 (6 bases). Trimming removed 4 bases from V and 6 bases from J, with 13 bases in between. Looked up from germline, CDR1 is MNHEY and CDR2 is SVGAGI. The CDR3 runs to 13 residues.

CDR3 sequence reads: CASSLDGAVYNEQFF. CDR3 nucleotide sequence: TGTGCCAGCAGCTTAGATGGGGCGGTCTACAATGAGCAGTTCTTC. The chain employs TRBV11-3 and TRBJ2-1, with D maybe TRBD1 (5 bases). The CDR3 has 15 amino acids. Deletions cut 0 bases from V and 3 bases from J, with 9 bases between. Germline CDR1 and CDR2: SGHNT and YENEEA.

The rearrangement uses TRBV7-2 and TRBJ2-7, with D possibly TRBD1 on 6 matching bases. Trimming removed 1 base at V and 2 bases at J, with 12 bases between. Germline V gene lookup returns CDR1 SGHTA and CDR2 FQGNSA. CDR3 length: 15 residues. CDR3: CASSLVGGITYEQYF. DNA of the CDR3: TGTGCCAGCAGCTTAGTAGGGGGTATTACCTACGAGCAGTACTTC.

The V call is TRBV29-1, the J call TRBJ2-7; TRBD2 matches at 7 bases. Germline loops: CDR1 SQVTM, CDR2 ANQGSEA. The trim removed 7 bases at V and 7 bases at J, leaving 10 bases unmatched. The CDR3 length is 12 residues. CDR3 nucleotides: TGCAGCGGCGGGGGTGGGGATACGGAGCAGTACTTC. Protein sequence: CSGGGGDTEQYF.

There are a few counts of this clone. V and J are TRBV5-1 and TRBJ1-2, with 9 positions matching TRBD1. CDR1 and CDR2 (germline): SGHRS, YFSETQ. Losses at the gene ends were 5 bases for V and 4 bases for J; bases not matched to a gene: 6. The CDR3 consists of 14 residues. CDR3 residues: CASRQGDRVYGYTF. The DNA of the CDR3 is TGCGCCAGCAGACAGGGGGACAGGGTCTATGGCTACACCTTC. The entire variable domain, with the rest obtained from reference TRBV5-1 and TRBJ1-2, is as follows: KAGVTQTPRYLIKTRGQQVTLSCSPISGHRSVSWYQQTPGQGLQFLFEYFSETQRNKGNFPGRFSGRQFSNSRSEMNVSTLELGDSALYLCASRQGDRVYGYTFGSGTRLTVV.

This clone was counted once. The rearrangement uses TRBV5-5 and TRBJ2-3; unclear D gene. Looked up from germline, CDR1 is SGHKS and CDR2 is YYEKEE (reference sequence). Trimming removed 3 bases at V and 6 bases at J, with 11 bases between. The CDR3 spans 13 residues. The CDR3 sequence is CASSSSTPDTQYF. In DNA, the CDR3 is TGTGCCAGCAGCTCCTCGACACCGGATACGCAGTATTTT.

V and J are TRBV19 and TRBJ2-5; 7 nucleotides agree with TRBD2. Germline assignment: CDR1 LNHDA and CDR2 SQIVND (reference sequence). V trimming: 3 bases; J trimming: 1 base; junction bases outside the gene matches: 8. This CDR3 comprises 16 residues. The CDR3 spells CASSMYGGGTQETQYF. In nucleotides, the CDR3 is TGTGCCAGTAGTATGTATGGGGGAGGGACCCAAGAGACCCAGTACTTC.

The table lists this clone with a count of one. The chain joins TRBV5-4 to TRBJ1-2; weak D call: TRBD1 (6 bases). V was pared by 9 bases and J by 8 bases, with 17 bases between. The CDR3 runs to 12 residues. Germline CDR1 is SGHNT and CDR2 is YYREEE (reference sequence). The CDR3 DNA sequence: TGTGCCACCAACTACAGGGCCGGAGGCTACACCTTC. It translates to CATNYRAGGYTF.

The rearrangement uses TRBV18 and TRBJ2-1, with 7 bases matching TRBD2. With 6 bases clipped from V and 2 bases from J, the junction kept 7 bases outside the gene matches. CDR1 KGHSH and CDR2 LQKENI come from the germline V gene. CDR3 size: 15 residues. The CDR3, as DNA: TGTGCCAGCTCCCCGGCCGGGACTACCTACAATGAGCAGTTCTTC. Translation: CASSPAGTTYNEQFF. The variable domain in full, with the rest retrieved from reference TRBV18 and TRBJ2-1, is NAGVMQNPRHLVRRRGQEARLRCSPMKGHSHVYWYRQLPEEGLKFMVYLQKENIIDESGMPKERFSAEFPKEGPSILRIQQVVRGDSAAYFCASSPAGTTYNEQFFGPGTRLTVL.

This clone turned up a few times. The genes are TRBV9 and TRBJ1-2, with no clear D. Trimming pared 4 bases from V and 8 bases from J, leaving 21 bases between. The germline V gene encodes CDR1 SGDLS and CDR2 YYNGEE. The CDR3 extends over 15 amino acids. In nucleotides, the CDR3 is TGTGCCAGCAGCTTGGGTCTACTCACTACCGGAGGCTACACCTTC. It yields the protein CASSLGLLTTGGYTF.

This chain joins TRBV19 and TRBJ1-3; D gene uncertain. V gave up 8 bases and J gave up 2 bases, with 13 bases separating them. This CDR3 is 14 amino acids long. Per the germline V gene, CDR1 is LNHDA and CDR2 is SQIVND (reference sequence). The CDR3, as DNA: TGTGCCAGTCACGCGAGGGTCCCTGGAAACACCATATATTTT. This encodes CASHARVPGNTIYF.

The chain has TRBV29-1 and TRBJ1-2, with D possibly TRBD1 on 6 matching bases. The CDR3 consists of 14 residues. Looked up from germline, CDR1 is SQVTM and CDR2 is ANQGSEA. V lost 5 bases to trimming and J lost 6 bases, with 19 bases between them. CDR3 residues: CSVFAGATYNGYTF. In nucleotides, the CDR3 is TGCAGCGTTTTCGCAGGGGCCACATACAATGGCTACACCTTC.

The chain uses TRBV5-1 and TRBJ2-3, with TRBD2 matching 8 bases. The trim removed 0 bases at V and 3 bases at J, leaving 6 bases unmatched. The CDR3 sequence is 16 residues long. CDR1 is SGHRS, CDR2 YFSETQ, per germline. The CDR3 reads CASSLARVAGTDTQYF. The DNA for the CDR3 is TGCGCCAGCAGCTTGGCCCGGGTAGCGGGAACAGATACGCAGTATTTT.

The genes are TRBV7-9 and TRBJ1-1, with D possibly matching TRBD1 (6 bases). Per the germline V gene, CDR1 is SEHNR and CDR2 is FQNEAQ (reference sequence). The CDR3 is made up of 15 amino acids. V lost 5 bases, J lost 8 bases, and 21 bases lay in between. The CDR3 sequence: CASSPDGQFGGEAFF. The CDR3 nucleotides read TGTGCCAGCAGCCCCGACGGACAGTTCGGTGGAGAAGCTTTCTTT.

This chain joins TRBV10-3 and TRBJ2-6, with 7 nucleotides matching TRBD1. J gave up 2 bases and V 6 bases, and 10 bases lay outside the gene matches. CDR1 and CDR2 from the germline V gene are ENHRY and SYGVKD. The CDR3 loop spans 17 amino acids. The CDR3 protein is CAISSRQGHAGANVLTF. The CDR3 coding sequence is TGTGCCATCAGCTCGAGACAGGGACATGCTGGGGCCAACGTCCTGACTTTC.

The chain recombines TRBV7-8 with TRBJ2-7, with D possibly TRBD2 on 5 matching bases. V lost 4 bases, J lost 4 bases, and 14 bases lay in between. The CDR3 loop spans 14 amino acids. The germline gives CDR1 SGHVS, CDR2 FQNEAQ. The CDR3 nucleotides read TGTGCCAGCAGCTCACTGCGGCTAGCATACGAGCAGTACGTC. Amino acid sequence: CASSSLRLAYEQYV.

The chain is built from TRBV7-9 and TRBJ2-5, with 10 nucleotides matching TRBD2. V shed 5 bases, J shed 2 bases, and the junction held 8 bases outside the gene matches. Germline values: CDR1 SEHNR, CDR2 FQNEAQ (reference sequence). The CDR3 has 16 amino acids. The CDR3 DNA follows: TGTGCCAGCAGCCTAACCAGCGGGAGGGCTCAAGAGACCCAGTACTTC. It yields the protein CASSLTSGRAQETQYF.

The chain combines TRBV7-3 with TRBJ2-5, with 12 bases lining up with TRBD2. Trimming at V came to 1 base and at J to 5 bases, leaving 5 bases not matched to a gene. CDR3 length: 16 amino acids. The V gene's germline CDR1 is SGHTA and CDR2 FQGTGA. The CDR3 DNA reads as TGTGCCAGCAGCTTAAAAGGTGGGACTAGCGGGGAGACCCAGTACTTC. Its translation is CASSLKGGTSGETQYF.